Following are 19 T cell receptor beta chains from one sample sequenced in a study of read filtering for tumor transcriptome and immune sequencing. From approximately 430 ng of RNA, a library with molecular barcoded alpha/delta and beta/gamma adaptors was made. Via MiXCR, TCRdb re-called the reads, giving one row per CDR3 protein. The sample shows over 800 distinct CDR3 sequences, approximately 82% of them seen only once. The sequenced sample was a population of CD138-negative cells sorted from bone marrow. These receptors all stem from a donor aged 40 or over with multiple myeloma. This table probably holds off-target reads from a library built for another chain.

Sample share makes this clonotype large. The rearrangement links TRBV20-1 to TRBJ2-3, with D maybe TRBD2 (5 bases). V shed 1 base and J shed 0 bases, with 8 bases lying between them. This CDR3 has 14 amino acids. The germline V gene encodes CDR1 DFQATT and CDR2 SNEGSKA (reference sequence). As DNA, the CDR3 is TGCAGTGCTAGAGTCTGGACTAGCACAGATACGCAGTATTTT. Translated: CSARVWTSTDTQYF.

The chain recombines TRBV5-1 with TRBJ2-7; no reliable D call. The CDR3 length is 15 residues. Trimming removed 0 bases from V and 1 base from J, with 11 bases in between. Per germline, CDR1 SGHRS and CDR2 YFSETQ. The CDR3 region is CASSLGSLASYEQYF. The CDR3 DNA reads as TGCGCCAGCAGCTTGGGAAGCTTAGCTTCCTACGAGCAGTACTTC. Supplemented by reference TRBV5-1 and TRBJ2-7, the full variable domain reads KAGVTQTPRYLIKTRGQQVTLSCSPISGHRSVSWYQQTPGQGLQFLFEYFSETQRNKGNFPGRFSGRQFSNSRSEMNVSTLELGDSALYLCASSLGSLASYEQYFGPGTRLTVT.

Written as DNA, the CDR3 is TGCAGTGCTAGTGGGGACAACAATCAGCCCCAGCATTTT. It encodes CSASGDNNQPQHF. This sequence joins TRBV20-1 and TRBJ1-5; weak D call: TRBD1 (6 bases). The CDR3 is 13 residues long. Germline CDR1 DFQATT, CDR2 SNEGSKA (reference sequence). V dropped 3 bases and J dropped 3 bases, with 9 bases sitting between them.

This sequence joins TRBV5-4 and TRBJ2-7; perhaps TRBD2 as D (5 bases). Germline loops: CDR1 SGHNT, CDR2 YYREEE (reference sequence). Trimming pared 0 bases from V and 2 bases from J, leaving 9 bases between. This CDR3 is built from 14 residues. For the CDR3, the DNA is TGTGCCAGCAGCTTGGGTGGAGGTCCCTACGAGCAGTACTTC. Amino acid sequence: CASSLGGGPYEQYF.

The V call is TRBV7-9, the J call TRBJ2-1; tentative D call: TRBD2 (6 bases). Germline V gene sequence: CDR1 SEHNR, CDR2 FQNEAQ (reference sequence). CDR3 length equals 15 residues. V was shortened by 2 bases and J by 7 bases, with 15 bases between the two germline ends. CDR3 loop: CASSLYAGRVNEQFF. The DNA of the CDR3 is TGTGCCAGCAGCTTATATGCGGGAAGGGTGAATGAGCAGTTCTTC.

The chain has TRBV20-1 and TRBJ2-1; tentatively, D is TRBD2 (5 bases). Per the germline V gene, CDR1 is DFQATT and CDR2 is SNEGSKA (reference sequence). Trimming shortened V by 3 bases and J by 9 bases, and 12 bases separated the two germline ends. CDR3 length equals 12 residues. CDR3: CSASGLAGEQFF. The CDR3 region has the DNA TGCAGTGCTAGTGGCCTAGCAGGTGAGCAGTTCTTC.

The chain combines TRBV12-3 or TRBV12-4 with TRBJ2-7, with 7 bases aligning to TRBD1. V gave up 3 bases and J gave up 0 bases; unmatched junction bases: 5. The CDR3 has 15 amino acids. The CDR3 is CASSFSRGFSYEQYF. For the CDR3, the DNA is TGTGCCAGCAGTTTTTCCAGGGGGTTCTCCTACGAGCAGTACTTC.

The chain couples TRBV6-1 to TRBJ2-1, with 9 bases fitting TRBD1. CDR1 is MNHNS and CDR2 is SASEGT in the germline V gene. The CDR3 has 12 amino acids. With 9 bases clipped from V and 8 bases from J, the junction kept 5 bases outside the gene matches. CDR3 residues: CASGQGWDEQFF. DNA of the CDR3: TGTGCCAGTGGACAGGGGTGGGATGAGCAGTTCTTC.

The chain couples TRBV20-1 to TRBJ2-1, with 10 bases that match TRBD1. The CDR3 runs to 13 residues. With 5 bases clipped from V and 9 bases from J, the junction kept 7 bases outside the gene matches. Germline values: CDR1 DFQATT, CDR2 SNEGSKA (reference sequence). For the CDR3, the DNA is TGCAGTGCTGACCAGACAGGGGGCGGTGAGCAGTTCTTC. This codes for CSADQTGGGEQFF.

J is TRBJ2-1 and V is TRBV27; possible D gene TRBD2, 5 bases. Trimming removed 8 bases from V and 4 bases from J, with 9 bases in between. The CDR3 contains 12 residues. The germline V gene has CDR1 MNHEY and CDR2 SMNVEV (reference sequence). The CDR3 bases are TGTGCCAGCGGGGAGTGGTACAATGAGCAGTTCTTC. Protein: CASGEWYNEQFF.

The chain uses TRBV10-3 and TRBJ1-6; tentative D call: TRBD1 (6 bases). CDR1 is ENHRY and CDR2 is SYGVKD in the germline V gene. Trimming left V 10 bases short and J 5 bases short, with 12 bases between. This CDR3 contains 13 residues. The chain's CDR3 is CANRQADNSPLHF. The DNA of the CDR3 is TGTGCCAACCGACAGGCCGATAATTCACCCCTCCACTTT.

The chain carries TRBV19 and TRBJ2-2, with unresolved D. This CDR3 region has 13 residues. Trimming removed 6 bases from V and 6 bases from J, with 11 bases in between. In germline, CDR1 is LNHDA, CDR2 SQIVND (reference sequence). The CDR3 loop reads CASRSSLAGELFF. The CDR3 nucleotides are TGTGCCAGTAGATCTAGTCTCGCCGGGGAGCTGTTTTTT.

The chain joins TRBV14 to TRBJ2-1; D may be TRBD2 (5 bases). V lost 1 base to trimming and J lost 10 bases, with 14 bases between them. Germline assignment: CDR1 SGHDN and CDR2 FVKESK. The CDR3 runs 14 residues. CDR3 region: CASSQGGPGREQFF. CDR3 sequence (DNA): TGTGCCAGCAGCCAAGGGGGTCCGGGAAGAGAGCAGTTCTTC. The full variable domain, in which reference TRBV14 and TRBJ2-1 provide the parts outside the CDR3, is EAGVTQFPSHSVIEKGQTVTLRCDPISGHDNLYWYRRVMGKEIKFLLHFVKESKQDESGMPNNRFLAERTGGTYSTLKVQPAELEDSGVYFCASSQGGPGREQFFGPGTRLTVL.

This chain connects TRBV29-1 to TRBJ2-7; D is perhaps TRBD1 (5 bases). This CDR3 has 11 residues. Trimming removed 6 bases at V and 1 base at J, with 7 bases between. The germline gives CDR1 SQVTM, CDR2 ANQGSEA. The CDR3 DNA sequence: TGCAGCGTCAGGGATTCCTACGAGCAGTACTTC. Translation: CSVRDSYEQYF.

J is TRBJ1-1 and V is TRBV30, with D possibly matching TRBD1 (5 bases). CDR3 length equals 13 residues. Germline CDR1 GTSNPN, CDR2 SVGIG (reference sequence). Trimming stripped 0 bases from V and 3 bases from J, with 8 bases between. The CDR3 nucleotides read TGTGCCTGGAGTGTGGGGCGTCACACTGAAGCTTTCTTT. Its translation: CAWSVGRHTEAFF.

This clonotype occurred once. V usage is TRBV19 and J usage is TRBJ1-5; D remains ambiguous. The germline gives CDR1 LNHDA, CDR2 SQIVND (reference sequence). CDR3 size: 14 residues. V shed 6 bases and J shed 1 base, with 10 bases lying between them. The CDR3: CASSGELSNQPQHF. Here the CDR3 DNA reads TGTGCCAGTAGCGGTGAGTTGAGCAATCAGCCCCAGCATTTT. Using reference TRBV19 and TRBJ1-5 for the parts outside the CDR3, the full variable domain is DGGITQSPKYLFRKEGQNVTLSCEQNLNHDAMYWYRQDPGQGLRLIYYSQIVNDFQKGDIAEGYSVSREKKESFPLTVTSAQKNPTAFYLCASSGELSNQPQHFGDGTRLSIL.

Concerning this clonotype: At one boundary the junction diverges from the germline segment, which might be a read error. The V gene is TRBV11-2, the J gene TRBJ2-1; D is undetermined. Germline V gene data show CDR1 as SGHAT and CDR2 as FQNNGV. The CDR3 length is 15 residues. In nucleotides, the CDR3 is TGTGCCAGCAGCTTAGATCGGGCCGATAACAATGTGCAGTTCTTC. Its protein product is CASSLDRADNNVQFF.

This sequence joins TRBV5-1 and TRBJ2-3; no definite D call. Per the germline V gene, CDR1 is SGHRS and CDR2 is YFSETQ. Trimming cost V 2 bases and J 3 bases, with 16 bases left between them. This CDR3 comprises 16 residues. The CDR3 loop is CASSLRDLGLTDTQYF. CDR3 sequence (DNA): TGCGCCAGCAGCTTAAGGGATCTAGGTTTAACAGATACGCAGTATTTT.

By share, this clonotype counts as hyperexpanded. CDR3 in amino acids: CASSQGQVAGEQYF. CDR3 nucleotides: TGCGCCAGCAGCCAGGGACAGGTGGCGGGCGAGCAGTACTTC. The chain has TRBV4-3 and TRBJ2-7; 8 nucleotides align to TRBD1. The V and J ends lost 3 bases and 6 bases, in that order; junction bases with no gene match: 7. The length of the CDR3 is 14 residues. Germline CDR1 reads LGHNA; CDR2 reads YSLEER.